This T cell receptor beta chain was identified during a study of blood T cell repertoires in COVID-19. Looking at the study overall: From the United States, Italy and Spain came samples of acute and convalescent COVID-19. T cells, B-cell-depleted T cells, or PBMCs supplied cDNA or gDNA.

V was pared by 4 bases and J by 2 bases, with 14 bases between. The CDR3 spans 16 residues. The germline V gene encodes CDR1 LNHNV and CDR2 YYDKDF (reference sequence). In the authors' workflow: The authors estimated nucleated cell counts from reference gene primer amplification. Only in-frame clones appear in the TCRdb table, and some are missing; sequencing was by immunoSEQ multiplex PCR. V, J and clone size derive from that table, while D and trimming were established from the DNA sequence. Here the sample spans approximately 58,000 clones, 75% to 95% being singletons. The gene calls are TRBV15 and TRBJ1-4; D unclear. This clonotype was sampled from a woman of 80 years or more with active COVID-19. The sample comprised peripheral blood. The CDR3 is CATSTGGGYTNEKLFF. CDR3 sequence (DNA): TGTGCCACCAGCACCGGAGGCGGATATACTAATGAAAAACTGTTTTTT.